A single sample is the source of the 8 T cell receptor beta chains below, sequenced in a study of CD8 T cells in Susac syndrome. RNA was extracted with the RNeasy kit, and a quantity of roughly 0.45 to 1 ug was reverse transcribed using random hexamers. One entry per CDR3 protein results from TCRdb running MiXCR on the immunoSEQ multiplex PCR reads. The sample holds approximately 180,000 distinct CDR3 sequences, 95% seen once. Source material: CD4+ T cells from PBMCs. Every receptor here comes from a human donor with multiple sclerosis.

The CDR3 loop is CSVGRALDTEAFF. The CDR3 coding sequence is TGCAGCGTTGGGCGGGCCCTGGACACTGAAGCTTTCTTT. The chain uses TRBV29-1 and TRBJ1-1; D is ambiguous. Germline CDR1 reads SQVTM; CDR2 reads ANQGSEA. The CDR3 covers 13 residues. Trimming removed 4 bases from V and 3 bases from J, with 12 bases in between.

The genes are TRBV3-1 and TRBJ1-2; D gene uncertain. Looked up from germline, CDR1 is LGHDT and CDR2 is YNNKEL (reference sequence). This CDR3 is built from 15 residues. Trimming pared 4 bases from V and 0 bases from J, leaving 12 bases between. CDR3 in amino acids: CASSPYGPSNYGYTF. CDR3 sequence (DNA): TGTGCCAGCAGCCCCTACGGGCCGTCTAACTATGGCTACACCTTC.

This chain uses TRBV4-3 with TRBJ1-1; D perhaps matches TRBD1 (5 bases). V lost 1 base and J lost 2, with 17 bases in between. The CDR3 contains 17 residues. Germline CDR1 and CDR2: LGHNA and YSLEER. The CDR3 protein is CASSQVRSGQFNTEAFF. CDR3 nucleotide sequence: TGCGCCAGCAGCCAAGTCCGATCGGGGCAGTTCAACACTGAAGCTTTCTTT.

This chain uses TRBV20-1 with TRBJ1-5; 8 bases map to TRBD1. This CDR3 contains 17 residues. The V gene end was trimmed by 3 bases and the J gene end by 2 bases; junction bases not matched to a gene: 12. Germline CDR1 reads DFQATT; CDR2 reads SNEGSKA (reference sequence). CDR3 sequence (DNA): TGCAGTGCTAGTTTTGGCGGCAGGGGGCTCCGCAATCAGCCCCAGCATTTT. Amino acids: CSASFGGRGLRNQPQHF.

V is TRBV20-1 and J is TRBJ2-1; D may be TRBD2 (5 bases). Trimming took off 3 bases at V and 0 bases at J, with 12 bases between the two ends. CDR3 length: 15 residues. Germline V lookup: CDR1 DFQATT, CDR2 SNEGSKA (reference sequence). The CDR3 here is CSARKTRGSYNEQFF. Here the CDR3 DNA reads TGCAGTGCTAGGAAGACTCGGGGCTCCTACAATGAGCAGTTCTTC.

J is TRBJ2-3 and V is TRBV19; 7 bases are a match to TRBD1. The CDR3 is made up of 15 amino acids. CDR1 is LNHDA, CDR2 SQIVND, per germline (reference sequence). After removal of 9 bases from V and 7 bases from J, the junction contained 16 bases not matched to a gene. The CDR3 reads CASAQRSGQSYTQYF. Here the CDR3 DNA reads TGTGCCAGCGCACAGAGGTCGGGACAGAGTTATACGCAGTATTTT.

CDR3 in amino acids: CASSSKGPDTQYF. For the CDR3, the DNA is TGTGCCAGCAGCTCTAAGGGGCCGGATACGCAGTATTTT. This rearrangement joins TRBV7-9 to TRBJ2-3, with a weak D call TRBD1 (5 bases). V shed 4 bases and J shed 6 bases, with 11 bases lying between them. The CDR3 covers 13 residues. Germline lookup yields CDR1 SEHNR and CDR2 FQNEAQ (reference sequence).

The chain is built from TRBV29-1 and TRBJ1-5; D is undetermined. V lost 4 bases to trimming and J lost 4 bases, with 11 bases between them. The CDR3 sequence is 13 residues long. CDR1 is SQVTM and CDR2 is ANQGSEA in the germline V gene. CDR3 loop: CSVVGGPNQPQHF. The CDR3 DNA follows: TGCAGCGTTGTGGGAGGGCCAAATCAGCCCCAGCATTTT.